This T cell receptor (beta chain) was captured by sequencing in a study of identical twins. TCRdb recomputed calls from the 5' RACE reads with MiXCR, one row per CDR3 protein. Here the sample spans 200,000 to 250,000 distinct CDR3 sequences, about 6.7% being singletons. Germline-derived CDR1 and CDR2 are SGDLS and YYNGEE. Unmatched junction bases numbered 8, after V lost 3 bases and J lost 13 bases. The CDR3 contains 14 residues. These same records also appear under a second study, on T cells expressing NK-cell markers.

The chain uses TRBV9 and TRBJ2-1, with 12 bases fitting TRBD2. Sequenced input: CD8+ T cells sorted from blood. This TCR was recovered from a woman between 18 and 29 years old in good health. The CDR3 DNA is TGTGCCAGCAGCGCCAGGACTAGCGGGGCGCCCCAGTTCTTC. Its translation: CASSARTSGAPQFF.